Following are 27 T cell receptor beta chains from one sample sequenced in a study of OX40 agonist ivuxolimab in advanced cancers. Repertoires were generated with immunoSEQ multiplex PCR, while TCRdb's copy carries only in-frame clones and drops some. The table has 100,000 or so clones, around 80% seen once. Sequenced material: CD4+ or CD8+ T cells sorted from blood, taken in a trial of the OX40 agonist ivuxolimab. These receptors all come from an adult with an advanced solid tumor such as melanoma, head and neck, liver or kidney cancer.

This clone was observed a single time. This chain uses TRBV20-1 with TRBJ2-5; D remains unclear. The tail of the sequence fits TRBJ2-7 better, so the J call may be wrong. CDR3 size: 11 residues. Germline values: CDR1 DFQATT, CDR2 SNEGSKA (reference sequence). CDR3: CSSISSYEQYF. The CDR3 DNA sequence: TGCAGTTCCATATCCTCCTACGAGCAGTACTTC.

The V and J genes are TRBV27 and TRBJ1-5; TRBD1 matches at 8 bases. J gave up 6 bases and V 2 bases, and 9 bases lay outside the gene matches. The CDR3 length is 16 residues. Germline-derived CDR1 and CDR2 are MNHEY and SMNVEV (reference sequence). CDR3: CASSLLAGGRVQPQHF. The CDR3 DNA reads TGTGCCAGCAGTTTACTTGCAGGGGGCCGCGTTCAGCCCCAGCATTTT.

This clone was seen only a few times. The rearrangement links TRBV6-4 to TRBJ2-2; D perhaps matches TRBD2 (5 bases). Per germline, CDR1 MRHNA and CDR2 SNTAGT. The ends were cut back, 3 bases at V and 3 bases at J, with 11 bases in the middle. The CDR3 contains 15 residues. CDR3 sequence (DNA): TGTGCCAGCAGTGAAGTGGGAGCAGACACCGGGGAGCTGTTTTTT. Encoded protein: CASSEVGADTGELFF.

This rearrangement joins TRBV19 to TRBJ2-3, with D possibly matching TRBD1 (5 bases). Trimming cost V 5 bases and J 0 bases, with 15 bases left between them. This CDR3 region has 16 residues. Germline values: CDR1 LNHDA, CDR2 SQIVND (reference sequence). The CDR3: CASSYRSAGSTDTQYF. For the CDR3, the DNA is TGTGCCAGTAGTTATAGGTCCGCAGGGAGCACAGATACGCAGTATTTT.

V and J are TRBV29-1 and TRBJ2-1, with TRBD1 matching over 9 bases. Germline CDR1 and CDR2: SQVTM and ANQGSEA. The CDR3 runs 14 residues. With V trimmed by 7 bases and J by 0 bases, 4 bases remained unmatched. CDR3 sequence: CSAGQGSSYNEQFF. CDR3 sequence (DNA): TGCAGCGCTGGACAGGGGAGCTCCTACAATGAGCAGTTCTTC.

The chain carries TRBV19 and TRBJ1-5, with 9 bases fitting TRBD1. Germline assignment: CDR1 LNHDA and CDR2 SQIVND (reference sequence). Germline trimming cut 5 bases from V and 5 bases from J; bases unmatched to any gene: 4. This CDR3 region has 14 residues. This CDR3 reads CASSPGQGYQPQHF. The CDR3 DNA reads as TGTGCCAGTAGTCCGGGACAGGGCTATCAGCCCCAGCATTTT.

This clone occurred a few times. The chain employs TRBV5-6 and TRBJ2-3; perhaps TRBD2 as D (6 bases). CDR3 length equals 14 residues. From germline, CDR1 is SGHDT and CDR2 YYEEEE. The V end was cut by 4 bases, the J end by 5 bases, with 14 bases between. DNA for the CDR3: TGTGCCAGCAGCCCCCCCGGGGGAGTAGATACGCAGTATTTT. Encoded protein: CASSPPGGVDTQYF. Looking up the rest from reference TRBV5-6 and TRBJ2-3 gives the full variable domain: DAGVTQSPTHLIKTRGQQVTLRCSPKSGHDTVSWYQQALGQGPQFIFQYYEEEERQRGNFPDRFSGHQFPNYSSELNVNALLLGDSALYLCASSPPGGVDTQYFGPGTRLTVL.

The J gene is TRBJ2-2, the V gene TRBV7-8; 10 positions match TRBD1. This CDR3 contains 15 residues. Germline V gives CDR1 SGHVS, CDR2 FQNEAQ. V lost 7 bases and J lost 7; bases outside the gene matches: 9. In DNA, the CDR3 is TGTGCCAGCACCGGGGACAGGGGAGTGGACGGGGAGCTGTTTTTT. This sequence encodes CASTGDRGVDGELFF.

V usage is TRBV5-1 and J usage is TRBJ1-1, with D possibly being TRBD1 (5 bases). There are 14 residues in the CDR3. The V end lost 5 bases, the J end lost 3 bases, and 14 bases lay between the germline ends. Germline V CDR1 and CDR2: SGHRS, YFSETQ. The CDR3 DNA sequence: TGCGCCAGCAGTTGGAAACAGGTGGACACTGAAGCTTTCTTT. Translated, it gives CASSWKQVDTEAFF.

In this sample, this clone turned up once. The CDR3 DNA reads as TGTGCCAGCAGTTATGGACGGGTAAATTCACCCCTCCACTTT. Protein: CASSYGRVNSPLHF. V and J are TRBV6-5 and TRBJ1-6, with D unclear. Germline-derived CDR1 and CDR2 are MNHEY and SVGAGI. The CDR3 is 14 amino acids. V dropped 3 bases and J dropped 7 bases, with 10 bases sitting between them.

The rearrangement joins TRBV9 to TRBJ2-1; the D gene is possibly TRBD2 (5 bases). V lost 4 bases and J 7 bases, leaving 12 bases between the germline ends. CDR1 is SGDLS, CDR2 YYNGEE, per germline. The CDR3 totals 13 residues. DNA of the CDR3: TGTGCCAGCAGCTCCGGCCCGGGGAATGAGCAGTTCTTC. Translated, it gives CASSSGPGNEQFF.

The CDR3 reads CASSVAGGQYNEQFF. The CDR3 DNA sequence: TGTGCCAGCAGCGTCGCGGGGGGGCAATACAATGAGCAGTTCTTC. This rearrangement joins TRBV9 to TRBJ2-1; the match to TRBD2 covers 9 bases. The germline gives CDR1 SGDLS, CDR2 YYNGEE. This CDR3 region has 15 residues. The junction had 4 bases not matched to a gene; V was cut back by 2 bases and J by 4 bases. The whole variable domain, filled in from reference TRBV9 and TRBJ2-1, reads DSGVTQTPKHLITATGQRVTLRCSPRSGDLSVYWYQQSLDQGLQFLIQYYNGEERAKGNILERFSAQQFPDLHSELNLSSLELGDSALYFCASSVAGGQYNEQFFGPGTRLTVL.

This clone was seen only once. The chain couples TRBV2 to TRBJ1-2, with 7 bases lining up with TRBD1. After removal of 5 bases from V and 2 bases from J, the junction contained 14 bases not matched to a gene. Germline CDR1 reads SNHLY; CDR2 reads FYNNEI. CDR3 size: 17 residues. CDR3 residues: CASSPTPPQGKNYGYTF. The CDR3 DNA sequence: TGTGCCAGCAGTCCGACCCCTCCACAGGGGAAGAACTATGGCTACACCTTC.

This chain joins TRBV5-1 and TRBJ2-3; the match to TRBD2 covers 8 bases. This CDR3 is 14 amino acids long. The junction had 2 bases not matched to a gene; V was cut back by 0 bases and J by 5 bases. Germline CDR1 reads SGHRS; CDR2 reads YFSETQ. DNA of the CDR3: TGCGCCAGCAGCTTGGGGCGGGGGGTAGATACGCAGTATTTT. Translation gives CASSLGRGVDTQYF.

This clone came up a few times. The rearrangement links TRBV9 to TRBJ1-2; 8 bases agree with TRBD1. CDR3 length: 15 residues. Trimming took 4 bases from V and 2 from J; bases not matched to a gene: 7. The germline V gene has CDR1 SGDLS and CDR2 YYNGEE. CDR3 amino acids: CASSNDRGNNYGYTF. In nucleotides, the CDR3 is TGTGCCAGCAGCAACGACAGGGGAAACAACTATGGCTACACCTTC.

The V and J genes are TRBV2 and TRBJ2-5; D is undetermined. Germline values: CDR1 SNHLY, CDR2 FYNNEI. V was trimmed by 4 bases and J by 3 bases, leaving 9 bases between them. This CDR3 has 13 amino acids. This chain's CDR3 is CASSGGNKETQYF. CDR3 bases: TGTGCCAGCAGTGGTGGAAACAAAGAGACCCAGTACTTC.

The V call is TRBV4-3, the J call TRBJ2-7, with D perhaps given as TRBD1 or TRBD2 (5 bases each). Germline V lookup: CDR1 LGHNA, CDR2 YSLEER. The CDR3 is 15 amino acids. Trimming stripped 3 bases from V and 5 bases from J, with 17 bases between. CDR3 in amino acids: CASSQGVEGINEQYF. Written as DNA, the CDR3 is TGCGCCAGCAGCCAGGGGGTCGAGGGAATAAACGAGCAGTACTTC.

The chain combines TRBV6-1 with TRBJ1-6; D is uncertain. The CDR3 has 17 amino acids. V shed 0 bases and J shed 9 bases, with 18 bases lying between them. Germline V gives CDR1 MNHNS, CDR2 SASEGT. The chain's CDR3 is CASSEARDRARGSPLHF. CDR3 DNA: TGTGCCAGCAGTGAAGCAAGGGATCGGGCTAGAGGTTCACCCCTCCACTTT.

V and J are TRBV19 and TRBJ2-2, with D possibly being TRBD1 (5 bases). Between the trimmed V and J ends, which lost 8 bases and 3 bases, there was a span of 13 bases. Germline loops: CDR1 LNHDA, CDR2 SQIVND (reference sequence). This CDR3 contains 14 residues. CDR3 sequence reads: CASATARDTGELFF. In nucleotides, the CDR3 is TGTGCCAGTGCGACAGCCAGGGACACCGGGGAGCTGTTTTTT.

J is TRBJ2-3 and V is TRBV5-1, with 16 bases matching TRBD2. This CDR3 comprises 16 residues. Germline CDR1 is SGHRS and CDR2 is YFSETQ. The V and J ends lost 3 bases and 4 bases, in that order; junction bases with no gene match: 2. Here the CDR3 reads CASSSGTSGGADTQYF. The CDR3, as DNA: TGCGCCAGCAGCTCCGGGACTAGCGGGGGGGCAGATACGCAGTATTTT.

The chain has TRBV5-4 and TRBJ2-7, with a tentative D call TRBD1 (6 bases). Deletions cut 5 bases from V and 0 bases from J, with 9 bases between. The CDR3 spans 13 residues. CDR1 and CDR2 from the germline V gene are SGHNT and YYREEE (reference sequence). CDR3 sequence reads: CASSTDSSYEQYF. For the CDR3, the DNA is TGTGCCAGCAGTACGGACAGCTCCTACGAGCAGTACTTC.

CDR3 region: CAISGFEQGDYGYTF. The CDR3 coding sequence is TGTGCCATCAGCGGATTCGAACAGGGGGACTATGGCTACACCTTC. The V and J genes are TRBV10-3 and TRBJ1-2; TRBD1 matches 8 bases. Trimming removed 6 bases from V and 3 bases from J; junction bases left unmatched: 9. The V gene's germline CDR1 is ENHRY and CDR2 SYGVKD. The CDR3 covers 15 residues.

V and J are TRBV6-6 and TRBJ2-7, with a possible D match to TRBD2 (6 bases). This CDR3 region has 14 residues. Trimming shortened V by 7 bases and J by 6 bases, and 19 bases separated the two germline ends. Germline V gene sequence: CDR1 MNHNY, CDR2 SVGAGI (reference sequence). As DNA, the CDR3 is TGTGCCAGCACCAAAGGACTACCTCCAGGCGAGCAGTACTTC. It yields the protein CASTKGLPPGEQYF.

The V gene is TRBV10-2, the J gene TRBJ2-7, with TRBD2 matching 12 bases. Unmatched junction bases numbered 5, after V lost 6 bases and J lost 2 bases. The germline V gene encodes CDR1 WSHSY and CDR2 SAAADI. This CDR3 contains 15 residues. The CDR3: CASRPLAGGTYEQYF. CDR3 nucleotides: TGCGCCAGCAGGCCACTAGCGGGAGGTACCTACGAGCAGTACTTC.

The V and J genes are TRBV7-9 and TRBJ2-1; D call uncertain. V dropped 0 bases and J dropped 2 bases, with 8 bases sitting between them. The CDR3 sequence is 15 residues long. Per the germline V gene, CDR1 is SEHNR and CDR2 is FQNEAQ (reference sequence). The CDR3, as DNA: TGTGCCAGCAGCTTAGCGGGGATCCCCTACAATGAGCAGTTCTTC. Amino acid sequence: CASSLAGIPYNEQFF.

CDR3: CASEDEGFYGYTF. For the CDR3, the DNA is TGTGCCAGCGAAGACGAAGGGTTCTATGGCTACACCTTC. V usage is TRBV28 and J usage is TRBJ1-2, with unresolved D. Germline values: CDR1 MDHEN, CDR2 SYDVKM. The V gene lost 8 bases and the J gene lost 4 bases, with 14 bases spanning the gap. The CDR3 loop spans 13 amino acids.

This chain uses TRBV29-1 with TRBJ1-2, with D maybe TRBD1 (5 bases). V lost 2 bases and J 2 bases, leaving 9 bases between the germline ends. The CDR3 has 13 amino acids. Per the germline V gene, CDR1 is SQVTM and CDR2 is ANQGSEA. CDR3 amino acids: CSVERGRNYGYTF. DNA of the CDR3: TGCAGCGTTGAAAGGGGCAGGAACTATGGCTACACCTTC. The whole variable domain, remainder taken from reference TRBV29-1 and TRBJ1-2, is SAVISQKPSRDICQRGTSLTIQCQVDSQVTMMFWYRQQPGQSLTLIATANQGSEATYESGFVIDKFPISRPNLTFSTLTVSNMSPEDSSIYLCSVERGRNYGYTFGSGTRLTVV.